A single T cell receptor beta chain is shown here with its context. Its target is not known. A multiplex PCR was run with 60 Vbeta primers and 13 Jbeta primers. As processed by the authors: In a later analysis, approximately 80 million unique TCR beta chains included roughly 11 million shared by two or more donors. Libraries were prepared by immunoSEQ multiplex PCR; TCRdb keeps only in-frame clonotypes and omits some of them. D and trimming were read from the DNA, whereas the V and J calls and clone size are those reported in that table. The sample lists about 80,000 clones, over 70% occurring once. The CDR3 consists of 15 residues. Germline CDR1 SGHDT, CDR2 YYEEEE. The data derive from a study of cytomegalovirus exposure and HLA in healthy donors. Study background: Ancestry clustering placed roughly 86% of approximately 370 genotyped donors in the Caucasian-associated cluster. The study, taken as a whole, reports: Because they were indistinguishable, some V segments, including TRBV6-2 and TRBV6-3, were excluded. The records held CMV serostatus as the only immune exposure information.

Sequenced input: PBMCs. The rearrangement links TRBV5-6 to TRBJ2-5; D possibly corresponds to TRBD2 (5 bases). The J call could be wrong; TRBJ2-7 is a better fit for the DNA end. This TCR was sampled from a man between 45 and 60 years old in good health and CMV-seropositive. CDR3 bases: TGTGCCAGCAGCAGCCTGGAGGAGACCACCTACGAGCAGTACTTC. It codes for CASSSLEETTYEQYF.